A selection of T cell receptor beta chains follows, all from one sample in a study of blood T cell repertoires in COVID-19. The table came from immunoSEQ multiplex PCR; TCRdb's copy has only in-frame clones and leaves some out. The repertoire consists of 130,000 to 150,000 clones, with around nine tenths occurring once and the leading ten covering about 9.4%. The sample was peripheral blood. Every receptor here comes from a woman aged 50 to 65 with active or convalescent COVID-19. The CDR3 runs from the conserved cysteine through the conserved F or W. A D gene is named only where the DNA matches it firmly. Part of the rows lack a size; the others show once, few, many or a class for expanded clones.

J gene: TRBJ1-4
V gene: TRBV19
clone size: .
D gene: .
CDR3 length: 15
CDR3 DNA: TGTGCCAGTAGTTTATACGGACTGGGAAGTGAAAAACTGTTTTTT
CDR3 protein: CASSLYGLGSEKLFF

J gene: TRBJ2-2
V gene: TRBV11-3
clone size: .
D gene: TRBD1
CDR3 length: 15
CDR3 DNA: TGTGCCAGCAGCCTGACAGGGGGATACACCGGGGAGCTGTTTTTT
CDR3 protein: CASSLTGGYTGELFF

J gene: TRBJ1-4
V gene: TRBV6-5
clone size: .
D gene: .
CDR3 length: 15
CDR3 DNA: TGTGCCAGCAGTCGCCCCGGACAGAGTAATGAAAAACTGTTTTTT
CDR3 protein: CASSRPGQSNEKLFF

J gene: TRBJ2-2
V gene: TRBV27
clone size: .
D gene: .
CDR3 length: 13
CDR3 DNA: TGTGCCAGCAGCCTCCAGGGGTTCGGGGAGCTGTTTTTT
CDR3 protein: CASSLQGFGELFF

J gene: TRBJ1-1
V gene: TRBV29-1
clone size: once
D gene: .
CDR3 length: 13
CDR3 DNA: TGCAGCGTGACGGACAACCGGGGGACTGAAGCTTTCTTT
CDR3 protein: CSVTDNRGTEAFF

J gene: TRBJ1-3
V gene: TRBV30
clone size: .
D gene: .
CDR3 length: 13
CDR3 DNA: TGTGCCTGGGAACAGGGCTCTGGAAACACCATATATTTT
CDR3 protein: CAWEQGSGNTIYF

J gene: TRBJ2-1
V gene: TRBV12-5
clone size: .
D gene: TRBD2
CDR3 length: 17
CDR3 DNA: TGTGCTAGTGGCCCTCCGGGACTAGCGGGAGGGCCAGGTGAGCAGTTCTTC
CDR3 protein: CASGPPGLAGGPGEQFF

J gene: TRBJ2-5
V gene: TRBV28
clone size: once
D gene: .
CDR3 length: 15
CDR3 DNA: TGTGCCAGCAGGACCGCCGGGGGTGAGTCCGAGACCCAGTACTTC
CDR3 protein: CASRTAGGESETQYF

J gene: TRBJ2-3
V gene: TRBV9
clone size: .
D gene: TRBD1
CDR3 length: 14
CDR3 DNA: TGTGCCAGCAGCGCCGACAGGGACACAGATACGCAGTATTTT
CDR3 protein: CASSADRDTDTQYF

J gene: TRBJ1-5
V gene: TRBV18
clone size: .
D gene: .
CDR3 length: 15
CDR3 DNA: TGTGCCAGCTCACCACTGGGTGGGGGCGATCAGCCCCAGCATTTT
CDR3 protein: CASSPLGGGDQPQHF

J gene: TRBJ2-2
V gene: TRBV11-3
clone size: .
D gene: TRBD2
CDR3 length: 17
CDR3 DNA: TGTGCCAGCAGCTCTCGAGGGGCGGGAGGCAACACCGGGGAGCTGTTTTTT
CDR3 protein: CASSSRGAGGNTGELFF

J gene: TRBJ1-1
V gene: TRBV4-1
clone size: .
D gene: .
CDR3 length: 17
CDR3 DNA: TGCGCCAGCAGCCAAGATTACGGCGGGGGGGCGGCCCTAGAAGCTTTCTTT
CDR3 protein: CASSQDYGGGAALEAFF

J gene: TRBJ1-4
V gene: TRBV5-1
clone size: .
D gene: .
CDR3 length: 16
CDR3 DNA: TGCGCCAGCAGCCCTATTGGGAGAACAGTTAATGAAAAACTGTTTTTT
CDR3 protein: CASSPIGRTVNEKLFF

J gene: TRBJ2-7
V gene: TRBV10-1
clone size: .
D gene: TRBD1
CDR3 length: 14
CDR3 DNA: TGCGCCAGCGTTCCGGGACAGGGCTCCTACGAGCAGTACTTC
CDR3 protein: CASVPGQGSYEQYF

J gene: TRBJ1-6
V gene: TRBV28
clone size: once
D gene: .
CDR3 length: 15
CDR3 DNA: TGTGCCAGCAGTTTAGGGGACCGGGGGAATTCACCCCTCCACTTT
CDR3 protein: CASSLGDRGNSPLHF

J gene: TRBJ2-1
V gene: TRBV18
clone size: .
D gene: TRBD1
CDR3 length: 14
CDR3 DNA: TGTGCCAGCTCACCTAGGACAGGAGACAATGAGCAGTTCTTC
CDR3 protein: CASSPRTGDNEQFF

J gene: TRBJ1-1
V gene: TRBV6-5
clone size: .
D gene: TRBD1
CDR3 length: 15
CDR3 DNA: TGTGCCAGCTCCACCAGGGGACAGGGGAACACTGAAGCTTTCTTT
CDR3 protein: CASSTRGQGNTEAFF

J gene: TRBJ2-2
V gene: TRBV7-3
clone size: .
D gene: .
CDR3 length: 14
CDR3 DNA: TGTGCCAGCAGCTCACAGGGATTCACCGGGGAGCTGTTTTTT
CDR3 protein: CASSSQGFTGELFF

J gene: TRBJ2-7
V gene: TRBV7-9
clone size: .
D gene: TRBD2
CDR3 length: 19
CDR3 DNA: TGTGCCAGCAGCCCGAGTGGGACTAGCGGGGGTGGAGATCCCTACGAGCAGTACTTC
CDR3 protein: CASSPSGTSGGGDPYEQYF

J gene: TRBJ2-3
V gene: TRBV7-8
clone size: .
D gene: .
CDR3 length: 15
CDR3 DNA: TGTGCCAGCAGCTTAGATAGGGGAAACACAGATACGCAGTATTTT
CDR3 protein: CASSLDRGNTDTQYF

J gene: TRBJ2-5
V gene: TRBV2
clone size: .
D gene: TRBD1
CDR3 length: 13
CDR3 DNA: TGTGCCAGCAGTGACCGGACAGGGGAGACCCAGTACTTC
CDR3 protein: CASSDRTGETQYF

J gene: TRBJ1-2
V gene: TRBV12-3/TRBV12-4
clone size: .
D gene: .
CDR3 length: 13
CDR3 DNA: TGTGCCAGCAGAACCGACTCTAACTATGGCTACACCTTC
CDR3 protein: CASRTDSNYGYTF

J gene: TRBJ2-5
V gene: TRBV11-2
clone size: .
D gene: TRBD2
CDR3 length: 14
CDR3 DNA: TGTGCCAGCAGGCCGCGGGAGAAGGGGGAGACCCAGTACTTC
CDR3 protein: CASRPREKGETQYF

J gene: TRBJ2-1
V gene: TRBV5-1
clone size: .
D gene: TRBD2
CDR3 length: 17
CDR3 DNA: TGCGCCAGCAGAGGTTCTAGCGGGAGGGCCACTCACAATGAGCAGTTCTTC
CDR3 protein: CASRGSSGRATHNEQFF

J gene: TRBJ2-7
V gene: TRBV29-1
clone size: .
D gene: TRBD2
CDR3 length: 14
CDR3 DNA: TGCAGCGTTGTAGAGCTAGCGGGTGAGACCGAGCAGTACTTC
CDR3 protein: CSVVELAGETEQYF

J gene: TRBJ1-1
V gene: TRBV2
clone size: .
D gene: .
CDR3 length: 12
CDR3 DNA: TGTGCCAGCAGTAAGACAGACACTGAAGCTTTCTTT
CDR3 protein: CASSKTDTEAFF

J gene: TRBJ2-5
V gene: TRBV30
clone size: .
D gene: TRBD2
CDR3 length: 12
CDR3 DNA: TGTGCCTGCACAGGACTAGCGGAGACCCAGTACTTC
CDR3 protein: CACTGLAETQYF

J gene: TRBJ2-3
V gene: TRBV5-1
clone size: few
D gene: .
CDR3 length: 13
CDR3 DNA: TGCGCCAGCAACCGACAGGGCACAGATACGCAGTATTTT
CDR3 protein: CASNRQGTDTQYF

J gene: TRBJ2-5
V gene: TRBV29-1
clone size: .
D gene: TRBD1
CDR3 length: 13
CDR3 DNA: TGCAGCGGGGCGGACAGGGGGGGGGAGACCCAGTACTTC
CDR3 protein: CSGADRGGETQYF

J gene: TRBJ2-7
V gene: TRBV2
clone size: .
D gene: TRBD2
CDR3 length: 16
CDR3 DNA: TGTGCCAGCAGTGATTTAGCGGGGGGGATATCCTACGAGCAGTACTTC
CDR3 protein: CASSDLAGGISYEQYF

J gene: TRBJ2-7
V gene: TRBV6-4
clone size: .
D gene: TRBD2
CDR3 length: 12
CDR3 DNA: TGTGCCAGCAGGACTAGCTTCGACGAGCAGTACTTC
CDR3 protein: CASRTSFDEQYF

J gene: TRBJ2-7
V gene: TRBV6-1
clone size: few
D gene: TRBD1
CDR3 length: 15
CDR3 DNA: TGTGCCAGCAGTGAAGGGGACAGGCTTTTATACGAGCAGTACTTC
CDR3 protein: CASSEGDRLLYEQYF

J gene: TRBJ2-7
V gene: TRBV11-3
clone size: once
D gene: TRBD2
CDR3 length: 15
CDR3 DNA: TGTGCCAGCAGCGTTACTAGCGGTAGCTCCTACGAGCAGTACTTC
CDR3 protein: CASSVTSGSSYEQYF

J gene: TRBJ2-1
V gene: TRBV10-2
clone size: .
D gene: .
CDR3 length: 12
CDR3 DNA: TGCGCCACCGCGGACCAGGGCAATGAGCAGTTCTTC
CDR3 protein: CATADQGNEQFF

J gene: TRBJ2-4
V gene: TRBV5-1
clone size: .
D gene: .
CDR3 length: 15
CDR3 DNA: TGCGCCAGCAACCAGGGCCTCCTAGCCAAAAACATTCAGTACTTC
CDR3 protein: CASNQGLLAKNIQYF

J gene: TRBJ2-2
V gene: TRBV9
clone size: .
D gene: .
CDR3 length: 17
CDR3 DNA: TGTGCCAGCAGCGGAAACCCAGGGCTGGCGAACACCGGGGAGCTGTTTTTT
CDR3 protein: CASSGNPGLANTGELFF

J gene: TRBJ1-3
V gene: TRBV27
clone size: .
D gene: .
CDR3 length: 13
CDR3 DNA: TGTGCCAGCAGAGAGAGCTCTGGAAACACCATATATTTT
CDR3 protein: CASRESSGNTIYF

J gene: TRBJ1-4
V gene: TRBV5-6
clone size: .
D gene: TRBD1
CDR3 length: 17
CDR3 DNA: TGTGCCAGCAGCGCGACAATCCGGACAGGGCTCAATGAAAAACTGTTTTTT
CDR3 protein: CASSATIRTGLNEKLFF

J gene: TRBJ1-5
V gene: TRBV6-6
clone size: .
D gene: TRBD1
CDR3 length: 14
CDR3 DNA: TGTGCCAGCAGTTACGGGACAGGGGGACAGCCCCAGCATTTT
CDR3 protein: CASSYGTGGQPQHF

J gene: TRBJ2-3
V gene: TRBV4-3
clone size: .
D gene: TRBD1
CDR3 length: 17
CDR3 DNA: TGCGCCAGCAGCCAAAACTACGTGACAGGGCCCACAGATACGCAGTATTTT
CDR3 protein: CASSQNYVTGPTDTQYF

J gene: TRBJ1-3
V gene: TRBV30
clone size: .
D gene: TRBD1
CDR3 length: 16
CDR3 DNA: TGTGCCTGGAGCTCCAAACCCAGGGGGCCTGGAAACACCATATATTTT
CDR3 protein: CAWSSKPRGPGNTIYF